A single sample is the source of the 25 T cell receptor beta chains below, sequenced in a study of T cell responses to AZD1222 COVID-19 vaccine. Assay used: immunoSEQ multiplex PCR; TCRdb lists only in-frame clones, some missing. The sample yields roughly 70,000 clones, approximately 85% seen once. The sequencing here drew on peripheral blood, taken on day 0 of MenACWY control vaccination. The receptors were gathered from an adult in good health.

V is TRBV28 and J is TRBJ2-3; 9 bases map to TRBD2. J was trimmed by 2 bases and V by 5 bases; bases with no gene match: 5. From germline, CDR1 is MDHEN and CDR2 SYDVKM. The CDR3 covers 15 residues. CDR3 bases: TGTGCCAGCAGTACCACTAGCGGGTTCACAGATACGCAGTATTTT. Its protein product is CASSTTSGFTDTQYF.

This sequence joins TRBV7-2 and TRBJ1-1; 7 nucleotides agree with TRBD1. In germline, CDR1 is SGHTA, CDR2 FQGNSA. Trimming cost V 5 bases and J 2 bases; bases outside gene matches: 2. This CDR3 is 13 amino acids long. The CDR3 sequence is CASSRQGNTEAFF. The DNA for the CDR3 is TGTGCCAGCAGCCGACAGGGTAACACTGAAGCTTTCTTT.

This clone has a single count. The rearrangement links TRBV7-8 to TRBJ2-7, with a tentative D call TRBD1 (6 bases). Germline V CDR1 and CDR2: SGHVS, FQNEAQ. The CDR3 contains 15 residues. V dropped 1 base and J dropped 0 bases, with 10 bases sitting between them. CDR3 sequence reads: CASSLVGGHSYEQYF. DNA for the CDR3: TGTGCCAGCAGCTTAGTTGGGGGCCACTCCTACGAGCAGTACTTC.

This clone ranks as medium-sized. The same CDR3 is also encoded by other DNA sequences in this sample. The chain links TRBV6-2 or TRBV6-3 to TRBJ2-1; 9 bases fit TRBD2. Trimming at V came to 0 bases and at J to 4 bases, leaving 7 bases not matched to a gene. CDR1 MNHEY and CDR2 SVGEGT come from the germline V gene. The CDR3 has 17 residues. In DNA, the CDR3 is TGTGCCAGCAGTTACTCCCCCCCTAGCGGGGTGTACAATGAGCAGTTCTTC. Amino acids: CASSYSPPSGVYNEQFF.

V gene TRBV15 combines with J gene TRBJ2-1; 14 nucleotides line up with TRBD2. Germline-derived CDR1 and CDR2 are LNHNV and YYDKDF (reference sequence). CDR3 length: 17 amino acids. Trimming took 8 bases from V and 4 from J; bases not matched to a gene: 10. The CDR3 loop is CATGSGLAGGSYNEQFF. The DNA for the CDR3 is TGTGCCACCGGTTCAGGACTAGCGGGAGGATCTTACAATGAGCAGTTCTTC.

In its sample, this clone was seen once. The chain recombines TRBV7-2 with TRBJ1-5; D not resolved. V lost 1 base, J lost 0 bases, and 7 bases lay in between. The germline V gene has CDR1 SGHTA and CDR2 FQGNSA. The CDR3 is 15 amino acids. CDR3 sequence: CASSLVSGSNQPQHF. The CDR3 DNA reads TGTGCCAGCAGCTTAGTGTCAGGTAGCAATCAGCCCCAGCATTTT.

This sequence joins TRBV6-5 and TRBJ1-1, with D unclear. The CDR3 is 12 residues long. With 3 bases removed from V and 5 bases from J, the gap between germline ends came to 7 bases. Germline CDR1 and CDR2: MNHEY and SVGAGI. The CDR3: CASSYSRTEAFF. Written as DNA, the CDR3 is TGTGCCAGCAGTTATTCGAGGACTGAAGCTTTCTTT.

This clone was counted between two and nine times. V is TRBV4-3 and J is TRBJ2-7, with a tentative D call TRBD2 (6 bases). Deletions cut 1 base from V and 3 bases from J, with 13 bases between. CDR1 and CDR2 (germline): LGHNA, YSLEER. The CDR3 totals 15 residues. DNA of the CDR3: TGCGCCAGCAGCCAAGGAAGGGACTTTTTCTACGAGCAGTACTTC. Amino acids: CASSQGRDFFYEQYF.

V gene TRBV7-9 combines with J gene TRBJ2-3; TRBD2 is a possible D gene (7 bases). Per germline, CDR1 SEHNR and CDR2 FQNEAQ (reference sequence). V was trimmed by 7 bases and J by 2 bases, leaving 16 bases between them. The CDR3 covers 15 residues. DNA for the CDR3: TGTGCCAGCACCGCCGAGGGGGGGAACACAGATACGCAGTATTTT. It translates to CASTAEGGNTDTQYF.

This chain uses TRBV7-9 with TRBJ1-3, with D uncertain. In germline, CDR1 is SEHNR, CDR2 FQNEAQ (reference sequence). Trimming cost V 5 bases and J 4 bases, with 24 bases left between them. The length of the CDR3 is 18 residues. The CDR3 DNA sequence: TGTGCCAGCAGCCTAATGAGTGGGGTAGGCACCCCCGGAAACACCATATATTTT. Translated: CASSLMSGVGTPGNTIYF.

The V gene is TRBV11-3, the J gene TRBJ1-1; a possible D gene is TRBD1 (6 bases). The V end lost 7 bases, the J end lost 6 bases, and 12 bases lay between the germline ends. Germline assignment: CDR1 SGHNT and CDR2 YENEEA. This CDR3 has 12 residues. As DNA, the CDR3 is TGTGCCAGCACCTCCGACAGGCCTGAAGCTTTCTTT. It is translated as CASTSDRPEAFF.

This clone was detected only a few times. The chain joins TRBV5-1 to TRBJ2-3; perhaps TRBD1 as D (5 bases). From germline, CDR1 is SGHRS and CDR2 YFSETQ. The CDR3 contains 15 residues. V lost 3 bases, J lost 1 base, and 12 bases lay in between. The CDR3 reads CASSSGHLRTDTQYF. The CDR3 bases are TGCGCCAGCAGCTCAGGACATCTTCGCACAGATACGCAGTATTTT.

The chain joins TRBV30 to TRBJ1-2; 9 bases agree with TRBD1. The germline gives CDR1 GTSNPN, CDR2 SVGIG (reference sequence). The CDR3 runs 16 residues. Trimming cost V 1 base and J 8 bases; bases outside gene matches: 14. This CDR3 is CAWSEAIPGQGVGYTF. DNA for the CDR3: TGTGCCTGGAGTGAAGCGATACCGGGACAGGGAGTCGGCTACACCTTC.

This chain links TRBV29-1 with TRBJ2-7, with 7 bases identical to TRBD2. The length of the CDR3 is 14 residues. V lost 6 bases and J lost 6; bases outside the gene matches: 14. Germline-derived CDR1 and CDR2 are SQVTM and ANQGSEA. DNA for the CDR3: TGCAGCGTCTTGGGGGGGAGGGCCAAAGCCGAGCAGTACTTC. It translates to CSVLGGRAKAEQYF.

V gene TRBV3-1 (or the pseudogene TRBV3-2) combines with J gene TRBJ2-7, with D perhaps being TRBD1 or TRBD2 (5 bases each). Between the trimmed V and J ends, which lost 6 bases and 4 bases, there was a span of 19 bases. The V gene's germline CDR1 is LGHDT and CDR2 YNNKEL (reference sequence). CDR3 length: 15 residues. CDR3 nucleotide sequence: TGTGCCAGCAGGTTACAGGCATCGGGACCTTACGAGCAGTACTTC. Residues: CASRLQASGPYEQYF.

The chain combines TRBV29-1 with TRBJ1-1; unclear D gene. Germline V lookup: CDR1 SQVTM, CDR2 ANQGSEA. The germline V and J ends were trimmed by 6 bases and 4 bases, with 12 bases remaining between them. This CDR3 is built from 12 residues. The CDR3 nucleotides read TGCAGCGTGCGGACCGCAGGCACTGAAGCTTTCTTT. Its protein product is CSVRTAGTEAFF.

CDR3 sequence reads: CASSLDPRAYEQYF. The CDR3 nucleotides are TGTGCCAGCAGCTTGGACCCTAGAGCCTACGAGCAGTACTTC. This chain connects TRBV5-5 to TRBJ2-7; no clear D gene. Trimming pared 0 bases from V and 2 bases from J, leaving 9 bases between. This CDR3 comprises 14 residues. Germline CDR1 SGHKS, CDR2 YYEKEE (reference sequence).

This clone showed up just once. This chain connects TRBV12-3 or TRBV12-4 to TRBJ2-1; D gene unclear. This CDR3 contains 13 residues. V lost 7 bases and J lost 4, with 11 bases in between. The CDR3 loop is CASTLGSYNEQFF. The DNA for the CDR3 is TGTGCCAGCACCCTCGGGTCATACAATGAGCAGTTCTTC.

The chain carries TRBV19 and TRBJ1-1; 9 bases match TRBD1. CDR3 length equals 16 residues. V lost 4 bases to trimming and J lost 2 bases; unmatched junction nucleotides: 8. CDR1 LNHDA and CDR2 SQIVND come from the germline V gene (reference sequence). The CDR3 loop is CASSRSGTGLNTEAFF. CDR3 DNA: TGTGCCAGTAGTAGATCCGGGACAGGGTTAAACACTGAAGCTTTCTTT.

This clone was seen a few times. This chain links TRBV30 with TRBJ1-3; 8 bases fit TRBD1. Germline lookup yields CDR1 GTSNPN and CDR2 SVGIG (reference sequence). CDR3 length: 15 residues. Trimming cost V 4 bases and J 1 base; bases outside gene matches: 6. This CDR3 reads CAWTGQGTSGNTIYF. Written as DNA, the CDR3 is TGTGCCTGGACAGGACAGGGCACGTCTGGAAACACCATATATTTT.

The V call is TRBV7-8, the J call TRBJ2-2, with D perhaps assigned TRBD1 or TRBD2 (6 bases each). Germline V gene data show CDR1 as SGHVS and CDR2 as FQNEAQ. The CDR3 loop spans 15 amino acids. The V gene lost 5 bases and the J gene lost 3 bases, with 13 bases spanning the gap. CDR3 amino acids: CASSSTGADTGELFF. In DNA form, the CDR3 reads TGTGCCAGCAGCAGTACGGGGGCGGACACCGGGGAGCTGTTTTTT.

CDR3 DNA: TGTGCCAGCAGCCTGGCCCGGTTCCCAGATACGCAGTATTTT. Protein sequence: CASSLARFPDTQYF. V is TRBV28 and J is TRBJ2-3; D is unresolved. Germline V gives CDR1 MDHEN, CDR2 SYDVKM. This CDR3 contains 14 residues. V lost 6 bases and J 4 bases, leaving 14 bases between the germline ends.

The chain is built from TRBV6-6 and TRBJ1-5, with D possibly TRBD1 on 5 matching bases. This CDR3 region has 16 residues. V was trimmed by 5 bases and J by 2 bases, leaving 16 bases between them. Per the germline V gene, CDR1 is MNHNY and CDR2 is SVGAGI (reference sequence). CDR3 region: CASSQSRGDGNQPQHF. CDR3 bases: TGTGCCAGCAGTCAAAGCAGAGGGGATGGCAATCAGCCCCAGCATTTT.

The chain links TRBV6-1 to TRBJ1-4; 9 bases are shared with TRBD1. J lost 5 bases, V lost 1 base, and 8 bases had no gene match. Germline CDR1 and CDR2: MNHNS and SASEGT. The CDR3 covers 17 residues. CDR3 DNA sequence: TGTGCCAGCAGTGAAGATGCATGGGACAGGGCGAATGAAAAACTGTTTTTT. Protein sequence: CASSEDAWDRANEKLFF.

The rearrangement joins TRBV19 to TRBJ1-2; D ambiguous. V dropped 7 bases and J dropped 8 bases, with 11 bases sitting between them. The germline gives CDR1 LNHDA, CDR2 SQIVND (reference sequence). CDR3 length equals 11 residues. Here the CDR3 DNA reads TGTGCCAGTACCGGGGTCGGCGGCTACACCTTC. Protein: CASTGVGGYTF.